This entry describes one TCR beta chain. Its antigen is currently not known. No much larger clone exists at a distance of one base, and base qualities are not known. This specimen belongs to a study of cytomegalovirus exposure and HLA in healthy donors (dated 2017 in TCRdb). With respect to the entire study: In an earlier analysis of roughly 500 of the donors, less than 350 Gb of sequence data and 100 million or so unique TCR beta sequences from 150 million to 200 million T cells were reported. Roughly 290 gigabases of sequencing data and approximately 92 million unique TCR sequences made up an early release that covered approximately 620 HLA-typed donors. The genetic ancestry cluster associated with self-reported Caucasian donors included over 80% of the 300 to 400 genotyped donors. The study aimed to test whether cataloging public T cell receptors could reveal signatures of past pathogen exposure. The study used immunosequencing to profile the T cell repertoires of 600 to 850 subjects and linked those repertoires to cytomegalovirus serostatus. Along with the roughly 610-subject first cohort, a separate validation cohort of around 120 different subjects was used. To predict cytomegalovirus infection status, the study combined high-throughput TCR immunosequencing, statistical association of individual TCRs with disease status, and machine learning. A later analysis re-examined previously published TCR beta repertoires from 500 to 700 donors and added high-resolution HLA genotyping to investigate patterns of TCR occurrence. The later analysis used no new phenotypic data to find candidate immune exposures, relying instead on TCR beta sequences and their occurrence across donors. An earlier analysis of fewer than 700 of the donors applied high-throughput TCR beta sequencing to assess whether each TCR beta V gene segment acted as functional or pseudogenic. Donor age, sex, ethnicity and CMV serostatus were collected together with the repertoire data. Genome-wide SNP genotypes for about 55% of the roughly 670 donors were used in a later genetic analysis, which treated that subset as a discovery cohort. Every discovery cohort repertoire had been produced on one sequencing platform. HLA typing included class I and class II loci at four-digit resolution. Typing coverage differed by locus: A, B, C, DRB1 and DQB1 were typed in about 629-640 donors, DQA1 in about 560, DPA1 in some 610, and DPB1 in around 490. Because of strong linkage in the cohort, five DR-DQ haplotypes were treated as single units for association and clustering. Among about 410 genotyped donors of the cohort, an average of around 250,000 unique TCR beta nucleotide sequences was sequenced per donor, of which about 19% were non-productive.

The library was produced with the immunoSEQ multiplex PCR assay. For the multiplex PCR, a mixture combining 60 forward primers for TCR Vbeta segments and 13 reverse primers for TCR Jbeta segments was used. Amplification of the CDR3 region of rearranged TCR beta genes was performed with a multiplex PCR assay on genomic DNA. The Illumina HiSeq System was used to sequence the amplified TCR beta libraries as 87-base-pair reads. In the original analysis: A later analysis tallied roughly 78 million unique TCR beta chains across the roughly 610 repertoires, and approximately 12 million of those chains were shared by two or more donors. Raw reads were error-corrected and collapsed into unique sequences with a nearest-neighbor algorithm that merged closely related sequences to remove PCR and sequencing errors. V, D and J gene segments were assigned by aligning CDR3 sequences to IMGT reference sequences. For a sequence to be retained, a match of at least six nucleotides to both a V gene segment and a J gene segment was required. Rearrangements were classified as productive when the CDR3 lacked stop codons and remained in frame with V and J, and all other rearrangements were classified as non-productive. CDR3 was defined by IMGT convention, running from the second conserved V-encoded cysteine to the conserved J-encoded phenylalanine. The earlier analysis of about 500 of the donors excluded sequences that lacked an unambiguous match to a single V gene segment. An earlier analysis of approximately 590 of the donors classified V segments as functional when productive rearrangements were above 56.7% and as segregating when the standard deviation between donors was above 5%. A statistical classification framework was developed to diagnose cytomegalovirus status using the catalog of TCR beta chain sequences. V and J gene assignment, in a later analysis, came from comparing TCR nucleotide sequences with IMGT/GENE-DB human TR gene sequences. Using the TCRdist pipeline, a later analysis assigned CDR3 sequences along with most-parsimonious VDJ recombination scenarios. In a later analysis, each TCR beta chain was defined by its CDR3 amino acid sequence together with its V-gene family, and reads lacking a unique V-gene family were excluded. As a way to deal with suspected cross-contamination and a sequencing artifact, a later analysis dropped 592 nucleotide sequences that were highly shared and had low generation probability. For each public chain, a later analysis derived a clonal expansion index from normalized ranks of inferred template counts within each repertoire. A later analysis computed generation probabilities with a VDJ recombination model fitted to out-of-frame rearrangements, and checked the results against IGoR. A later analysis scored TCR-TCR, TCR-HLA and TCR-CMV co-occurrence with hypergeometric tests, applying a repertoire-size bias correction to TCR pairs. A later analysis estimated false discovery rates by permuting HLA or CMV assignments 20 times. A later analysis grouped co-occurring TCRs with DBSCAN, adding TCRdist sequence similarity when clustering within HLA-allele-positive subsets. Repertoires with fewer than 30,000 or more than 120,000 public chains, plus five repertoires with anomalous nucleotide sharing, were excluded from co-occurrence clustering. Entries here come from immuneACCESS through TCRdb and include only in-frame sequences with V and J called. Some clones fail to appear in such tables; in the studies checked, an unresolved V gene covers under half of the shortfall, and the cause of the remainder is unknown. The DNA was the basis for D and trimming; V, J and clone size are from that table. Recorded for this sample are over 200,000 clones; under 90% of them occurred a single time. 1% to 1.5% of the sample comes from the top ten.

In total, around 600 healthy bone marrow donors made up the cohort. All cohort members were sampled while nominally healthy, although unrecorded immune exposures were likely present. CMV serostatus was recorded as positive for 250 to 300 and negative for about 50% of the 666 cohort members, whereas no CMV serostatus was recorded for the donor in question. A peripheral blood sample was collected from each donor, and TCR beta sequencing was performed on peripheral blood mononuclear cells. The Qiagen DNeasy Blood Extraction Kit was used to extract genomic DNA from the blood cell samples. Here is what the overall study found, with its caveats: An association between a missense DCLRE1C variant and V-gene and J-gene trimming of TCR beta chains was found in a later genetic analysis and replicated in an independent cohort. Correlated functional status among segregating V segments might reflect linkage disequilibrium, but an unknown experimental factor could not be ruled out. HLA typing was unavailable for some donors at each locus, so association tests used only the typed subset. Most CMV-associated TCR beta chains appeared to be HLA-restricted in a later analysis, and the HLA associations seemed to be driven largely by CMV exposure. A group of highly shared sequence variants was considered likely to be a technical artifact of the sequencing pipeline. In vitro tests confirmed that a few of the cytomegalovirus-associated TCR beta chains recognize cytomegalovirus antigens. Sequencing depth was assumed to be roughly uniform across donors in the presence/absence analyses, though that assumption may not hold. Several of the top co-occurrence clusters appeared to be linked to parvovirus B19, influenza, CMV and Epstein-Barr virus, according to a later analysis. At a false discovery rate of 0.05, a later analysis linked around 15,000 TCR beta sequences to specific HLA alleles. Because the 87-base-pair reads could not distinguish some IMGT-functional V segments, including TRBV6-2 and TRBV6-3, those segments were excluded. A further reported finding was that TCR beta sequences accurately predicted the HLA-A and HLA-B alleles for most subjects in the first cohort. It was suggested by the authors that the approach could potentially be generalized to other disease states and immunological phenotypes. Cytomegalovirus status was reported to be diagnosed by the classifier with high specificity and sensitivity in both the original and validation cohorts. According to a later genetic analysis, donors in an Asian-associated ancestry cluster had fewer N-insertions in productive TCRs than the approximately 630-donor mean. The study listed over 150 TCR beta chains as associated with cytomegalovirus. Compared with equally common non-associated chains, HLA-associated TCR beta chains in a later analysis were more clonally expanded and had lower generation probabilities. Because counts were too low, more than 15 rarely observed V segments, including chromosome 9 orphons, were left out of the earlier analysis of some 640 of the donors. The only immune exposure information available for the cohort was CMV serostatus. Only TCR beta chains were sequenced in this cohort, and the absence of alpha or paired-chain data limited detectable features. While some public TCRs were present in many individuals, most TCR sequences turned up only very rarely across donors. According to a later analysis, TCR association rates differed among HLA loci, with DRB1 alleles showing the most associated TCRs and HLA-C alleles showing the fewest. Strong co-occurrence of HLA alleles, especially DR and DQ, made assigning TCR associations to individual alleles difficult. In an earlier analysis of about 600 of the donors, most TCR beta V segments appeared in productive rearrangements about 87% or about 30% of the time, broadly matching IMGT annotations.

From cysteine to phenylalanine, the CDR3 is 18 amino acids long. The CDR3 DNA has 54 bases and is translated from base 1. Trimming leaves V shorter by 1 base and J shorter by 1 base, with the junction holding 5 bases beyond the gene matches. CDR1 is given as LGHNT and CDR2 as FRNRAP, both from the germline V gene. The receptor was isolated from a human donor in good health. The V gene is TRBV12-5 and the J gene is TRBJ2-5; the junction holds 14 bases that match TRBD2. Sequencing input: PBMCs. The CDR3 has the sequence CASGLGLAGGPRQETQYF. The DNA is as follows: TGTGCTAGTGGTTTGGGACTAGCGGGAGGGCCGCGCCAAGAGACCCAGTACTTC.